The T cell receptor (beta chain) under discussion was sequenced for a study of blood T cell repertoires in COVID-19. Looking at the study overall: Spain, Italy and the United States supplied samples that represented acute and convalescent COVID-19. Sources were T cells, B-cell-depleted T cells, or PBMCs; the material itself was cDNA or gDNA.

This clone was observed once. Between the trimmed V and J ends, which lost 6 bases and 4 bases, there was a span of 15 bases. The germline V gene has CDR1 SGHTA and CDR2 FQGNSA. There are 14 residues in the CDR3. As processed by the authors: Estimation of nucleated cell counts was performed using reference gene primer amplification. Produced via immunoSEQ multiplex PCR; TCRdb's table is partial and in-frame only. V and J calls and clone size follow that table, whereas D and trimming were derived from the DNA. Of more than 20,000 clones in the sample, roughly 73% were seen once. This receptor was taken from a human donor in a cohort sampled during active or convalescent COVID-19. The chain carries TRBV7-2 and TRBJ2-5, with a weak D call TRBD2 (5 bases). The sample consisted of peripheral blood. The CDR3 DNA sequence: TGTGCCAGCAGTCCGGGAAGGGCCCGAGAGACCCAGTACTTC. Amino acid sequence: CASSPGRARETQYF. Filled out from reference TRBV7-2 and TRBJ2-5, the complete variable domain reads GAGVSQSPSNKVTEKGKDVELRCDPISGHTALYWYRQSLGQGLEFLIYFQGNSAPDKSGLPSDRFSAERTGGSVSTLTIQRTQQEDSAVYLCASSPGRARETQYFGPGTRLLVL.